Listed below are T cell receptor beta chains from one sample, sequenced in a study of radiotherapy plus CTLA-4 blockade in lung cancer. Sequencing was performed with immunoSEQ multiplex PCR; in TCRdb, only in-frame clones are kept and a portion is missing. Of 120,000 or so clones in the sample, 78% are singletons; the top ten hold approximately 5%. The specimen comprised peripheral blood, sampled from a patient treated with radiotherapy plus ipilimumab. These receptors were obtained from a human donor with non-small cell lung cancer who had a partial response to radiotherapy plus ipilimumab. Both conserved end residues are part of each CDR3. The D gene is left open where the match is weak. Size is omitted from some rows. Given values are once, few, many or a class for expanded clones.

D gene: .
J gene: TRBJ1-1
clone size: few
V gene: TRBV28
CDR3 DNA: TGTGCCAGCAGTTTACGAAACAGTCTCACTGAAGCTTTCTTT
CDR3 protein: CASSLRNSLTEAFF

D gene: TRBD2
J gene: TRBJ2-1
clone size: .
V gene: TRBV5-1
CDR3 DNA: TGCGCCAGCAGCTTTGTCACTAGCGGCTCCTACAATGAGCAGTTCTTC
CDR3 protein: CASSFVTSGSYNEQFF

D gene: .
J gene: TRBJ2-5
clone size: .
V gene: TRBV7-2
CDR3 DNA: TGTGCCAGCAGAGGGGGGGCTAACCAAGAGACCCAGTACTTC
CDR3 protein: CASRGGANQETQYF

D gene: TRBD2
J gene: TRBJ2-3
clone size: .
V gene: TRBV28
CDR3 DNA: TGTGCCAGCAGTTTAACATGGGGACTAGCGGGGCCAAGCACAGATACGCAGTATTTT
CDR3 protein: CASSLTWGLAGPSTDTQYF

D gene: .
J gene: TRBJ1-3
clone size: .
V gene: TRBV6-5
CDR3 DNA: TGTGCCAGCAGTTACCAGGATATTCCTGGAAACACCATATATTTT
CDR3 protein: CASSYQDIPGNTIYF

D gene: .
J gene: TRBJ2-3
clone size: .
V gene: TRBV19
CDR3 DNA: TGTGCCAGTAGTGAGAGTTGGCTAGCGTTAGATCCAGATACGCAGTATTTT
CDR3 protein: CASSESWLALDPDTQYF

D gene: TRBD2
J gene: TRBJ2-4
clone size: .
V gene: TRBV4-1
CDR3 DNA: TGCGCCAGCAGCCCCCACGCGGGGGGCCAAAACATTCAGTACTTC
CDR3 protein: CASSPHAGGQNIQYF

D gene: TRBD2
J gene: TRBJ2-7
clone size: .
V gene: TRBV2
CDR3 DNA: TGTGCCAGCAGTGAAGGGGGAACGGGACTAGCGGGAGATTACGAGCAGTACTTC
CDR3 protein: CASSEGGTGLAGDYEQYF

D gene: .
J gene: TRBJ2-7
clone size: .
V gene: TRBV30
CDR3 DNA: TGTGCCTGGAGAAGAGCCTACGAGCAGTACTTC
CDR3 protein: CAWRRAYEQYF

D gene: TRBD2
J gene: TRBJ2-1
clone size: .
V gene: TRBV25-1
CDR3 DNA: TGTGCCAGCAGTGAAAGCGGGAGGGTCTCCTACAATGAGCAGTTCTTC
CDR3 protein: CASSESGRVSYNEQFF

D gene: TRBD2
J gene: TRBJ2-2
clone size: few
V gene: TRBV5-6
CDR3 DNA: TGTGCCAGCAGCGTGCTAGCGGGACGTACCGGGGAGCTGTTTTTT
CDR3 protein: CASSVLAGRTGELFF

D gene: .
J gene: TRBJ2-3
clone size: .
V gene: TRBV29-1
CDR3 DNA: TGCAGCGTTGAACCGGGACATGACCCAGATACGCAGTATTTT
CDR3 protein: CSVEPGHDPDTQYF

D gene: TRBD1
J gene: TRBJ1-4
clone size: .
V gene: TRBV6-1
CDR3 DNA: TGTGCCAGCAGTGATAGGACAGGGACTAATGAAAAACTGTTTTTT
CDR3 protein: CASSDRTGTNEKLFF

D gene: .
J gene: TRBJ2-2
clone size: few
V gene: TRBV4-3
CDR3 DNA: TGCGCCAGCAGCCAAGATTTCCTCGGGGAGCTGTTTTTT
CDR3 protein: CASSQDFLGELFF

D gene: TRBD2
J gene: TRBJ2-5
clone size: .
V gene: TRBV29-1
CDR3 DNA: TGCAGTACAAACCTGGGCGGGAGAGAGACCCAGTACTTC
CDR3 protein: CSTNLGGRETQYF

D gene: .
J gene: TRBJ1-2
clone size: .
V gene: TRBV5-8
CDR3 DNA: TGTGCCAGCAGCGGCACAGGGTCGGGAAACTATGGCTACACCTTC
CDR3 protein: CASSGTGSGNYGYTF

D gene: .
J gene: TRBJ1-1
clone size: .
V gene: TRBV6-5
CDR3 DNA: TGTGCCAGCAGTGACAGGAGCCACACTGAAGCTTTCTTT
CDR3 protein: CASSDRSHTEAFF

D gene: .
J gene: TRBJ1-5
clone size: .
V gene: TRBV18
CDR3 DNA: TGTGCCAGCTCACCAAATTCAGGGATTGCCAATCAGCCCCAGCATTTT
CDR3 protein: CASSPNSGIANQPQHF

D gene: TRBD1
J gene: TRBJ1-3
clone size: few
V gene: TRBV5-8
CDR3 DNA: TGTGCCAGCAGCTGGACAGGGAAAGGAAACACCATATATTTT
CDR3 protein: CASSWTGKGNTIYF

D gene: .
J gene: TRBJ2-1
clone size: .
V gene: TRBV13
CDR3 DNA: TGTGCCAGCAGCTTAAGGCGCGGGCTCTACAATGAGCAGTTCTTC
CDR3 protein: CASSLRRGLYNEQFF

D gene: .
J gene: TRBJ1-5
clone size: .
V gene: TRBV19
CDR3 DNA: TGTGCCAGTAGTATAAGTCAGGGTGTTCAGCCCCAGCATTTT
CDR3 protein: CASSISQGVQPQHF

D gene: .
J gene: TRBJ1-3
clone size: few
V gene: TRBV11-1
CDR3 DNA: TGTGCCAGCAGCCTCGGGACTCCTGGAAACACCATATATTTT
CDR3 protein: CASSLGTPGNTIYF

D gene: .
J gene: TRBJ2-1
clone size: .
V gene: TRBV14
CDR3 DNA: TGTGCCAGCAGCCAAGTCAGGTTTCGGGACAACAATGAGCAGTTCTTC
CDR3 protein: CASSQVRFRDNNEQFF

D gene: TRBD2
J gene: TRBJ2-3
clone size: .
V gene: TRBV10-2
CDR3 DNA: TGCGCCAGCAGTGACCTAGCGGGATCCACAGATACGCAGTATTTT
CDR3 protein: CASSDLAGSTDTQYF

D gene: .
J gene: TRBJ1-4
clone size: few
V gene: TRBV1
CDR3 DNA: TGCACCAGCAGCCGAGAAGCCAAGGCGACAGGTCATAATGAAAAACTGTTTTTT
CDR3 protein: CTSSREAKATGHNEKLFF

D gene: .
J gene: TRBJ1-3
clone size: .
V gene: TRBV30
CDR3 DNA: TGTGCCTGCCCCGCTAAGGGCAGGGCGTCGGGAAACACCATATATTTT
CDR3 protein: CACPAKGRASGNTIYF

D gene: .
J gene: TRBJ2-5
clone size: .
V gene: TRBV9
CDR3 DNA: TGTGCCAGCAGCTCCGCGGATGGGGAGACCCAGTACTTC
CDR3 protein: CASSSADGETQYF

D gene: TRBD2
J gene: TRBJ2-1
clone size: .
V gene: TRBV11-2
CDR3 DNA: TGTGCCAGCAGGGCCGGGACTAGTGGGGAGAATGAGCAGTTCTTC
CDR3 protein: CASRAGTSGENEQFF

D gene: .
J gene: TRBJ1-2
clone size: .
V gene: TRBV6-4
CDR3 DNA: TGTGCCACCCTACAGGGCTATGGCTACACCTTC
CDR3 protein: CATLQGYGYTF

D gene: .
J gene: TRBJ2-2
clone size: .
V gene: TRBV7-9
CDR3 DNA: TGTGCCAGCAGCAGTAGCGGAGGGGGCGTTTACACCGGGGAGCTGTTTTTT
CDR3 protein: CASSSSGGGVYTGELFF

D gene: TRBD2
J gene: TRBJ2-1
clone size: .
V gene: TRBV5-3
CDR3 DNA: TGTGCCAGAGATTCAAGCGGGAGGCCTAACGCCTACAATGAGCAGTTCTTC
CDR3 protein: CARDSSGRPNAYNEQFF

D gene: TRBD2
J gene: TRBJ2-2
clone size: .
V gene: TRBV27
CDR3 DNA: TGTGCCAGCAGTTTATTAGCGGGAAACACCGGGGAGCTGTTTTTT
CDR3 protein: CASSLLAGNTGELFF

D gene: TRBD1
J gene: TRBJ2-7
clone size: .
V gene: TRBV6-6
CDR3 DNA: TGTGCCAGCAGTGACGGACAGGGGGTGAGGGAGCAGTACTTC
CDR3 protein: CASSDGQGVREQYF

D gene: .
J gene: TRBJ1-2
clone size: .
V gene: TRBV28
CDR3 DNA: TGTGCCAGCAGTCCAGATTATCCTGGCTACACCTTC
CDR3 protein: CASSPDYPGYTF

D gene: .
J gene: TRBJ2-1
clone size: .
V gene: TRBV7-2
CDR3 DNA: TGTGCCAGCAGCTTACCTAGCATGAATGAGCAGTTCTTC
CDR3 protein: CASSLPSMNEQFF

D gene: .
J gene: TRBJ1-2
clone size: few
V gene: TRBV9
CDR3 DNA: TGTGCCAGCAGCTTCGGAGAGACAGGACATCTAAGCTATGGCTACACCTTC
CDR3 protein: CASSFGETGHLSYGYTF

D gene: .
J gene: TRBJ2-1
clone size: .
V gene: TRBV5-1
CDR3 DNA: TGCGCCAGCAGCTTGGGGGACACGGCACCCAATGAGCAGTTCTTC
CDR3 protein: CASSLGDTAPNEQFF

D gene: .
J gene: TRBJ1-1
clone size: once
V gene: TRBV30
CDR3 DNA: TGTGCCTATCACAGGGCGAACACTGAAGCTTTCTTT
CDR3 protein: CAYHRANTEAFF

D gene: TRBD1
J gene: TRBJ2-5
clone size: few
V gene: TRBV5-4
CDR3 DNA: TGTGCCAGCACGACGACAGGGGAACAAGAGACCCAGTACTTC
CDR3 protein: CASTTTGEQETQYF

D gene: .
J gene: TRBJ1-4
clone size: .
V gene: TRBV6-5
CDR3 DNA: TGTGCCAGCAGTTACGCAGGGGTTGGGACTGAAAAACTGTTTTTT
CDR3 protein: CASSYAGVGTEKLFF

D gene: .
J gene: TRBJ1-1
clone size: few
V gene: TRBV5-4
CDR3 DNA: TGTGCCAGCAGCTTGGATTTCGGGGGGGGCGGGAACACTGAAGCTTTCTTT
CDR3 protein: CASSLDFGGGGNTEAFF

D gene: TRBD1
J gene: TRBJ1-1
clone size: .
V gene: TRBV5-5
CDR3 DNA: TGTGCCAGCAGCTGGACAGGGGGAATGAACACTGAAGCTTTCTTT
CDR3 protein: CASSWTGGMNTEAFF